This T cell receptor beta chain is drawn from a study of T cell repertoires in cytomegalovirus infection. Background on the study: CMV epitopes, recently identified HLA-C-restricted and well-studied HLA-B-restricted, were used. The study, taken as a whole, reports: HLA-C-restricted, CMV-specific TCR beta clonotypes were dominant ex vivo. Public TCR beta family frequency separated CMV-and-HLA carriers, including in an independent cohort.

Each CDR3 protein is one row after TCRdb ran MiXCR on the reads. The table lists some 500,000 distinct CDR3 sequences, over 35% of them singletons. As for this clonotype: Its antigen remains unknown.

V gave up 0 bases and J gave up 2 bases; unmatched junction bases: 7. This CDR3 is 18 amino acids long. The germline V gene encodes CDR1 LGHNA and CDR2 YSLEER. Sequencing was performed on cultured PBMCs, taken from culture after CMV antigen stimulation. V gene TRBV4-3 combines with J gene TRBJ2-3; the match to TRBD2 covers 11 bases. The clonotype was recovered from a human donor in good health (CMV status not recorded). Some clones in this sample may be carry-over from other donors' samples. The chain's CDR3 is CASSQDWGLADYTDTQYF. The CDR3, as DNA: TGCGCCAGCAGCCAAGATTGGGGACTAGCGGACTACACAGATACGCAGTATTTT.